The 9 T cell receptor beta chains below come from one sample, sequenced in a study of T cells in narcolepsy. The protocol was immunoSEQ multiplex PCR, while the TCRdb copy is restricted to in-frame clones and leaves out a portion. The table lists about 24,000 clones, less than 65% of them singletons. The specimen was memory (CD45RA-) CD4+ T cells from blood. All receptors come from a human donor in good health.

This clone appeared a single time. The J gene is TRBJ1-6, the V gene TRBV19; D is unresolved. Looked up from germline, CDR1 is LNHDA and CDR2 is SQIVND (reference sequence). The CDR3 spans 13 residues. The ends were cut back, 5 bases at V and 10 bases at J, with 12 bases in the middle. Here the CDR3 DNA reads TGTGCCAGTAGTCCGGGGAGCCGCTCACCCCTCCACTTT. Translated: CASSPGSRSPLHF.

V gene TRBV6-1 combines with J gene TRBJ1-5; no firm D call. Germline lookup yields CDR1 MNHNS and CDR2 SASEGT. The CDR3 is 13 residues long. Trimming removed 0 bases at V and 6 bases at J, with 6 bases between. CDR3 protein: CASSEAMSQPQHF. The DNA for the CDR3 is TGTGCCAGCAGTGAAGCGATGAGTCAGCCCCAGCATTTT.

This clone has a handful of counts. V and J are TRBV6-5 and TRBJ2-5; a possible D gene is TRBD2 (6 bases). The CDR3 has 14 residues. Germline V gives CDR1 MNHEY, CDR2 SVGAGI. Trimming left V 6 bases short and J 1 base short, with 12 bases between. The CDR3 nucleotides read TGTGCCAGCAGCCCGGGACTCGTCCAAGAGACCCAGTACTTC. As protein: CASSPGLVQETQYF.

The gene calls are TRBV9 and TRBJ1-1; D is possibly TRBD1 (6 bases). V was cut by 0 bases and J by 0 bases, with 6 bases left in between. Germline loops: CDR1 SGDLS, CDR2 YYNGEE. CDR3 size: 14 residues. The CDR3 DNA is TGTGCCAGCAGCGTAGACAGGGTGAACACTGAAGCTTTCTTT. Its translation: CASSVDRVNTEAFF.

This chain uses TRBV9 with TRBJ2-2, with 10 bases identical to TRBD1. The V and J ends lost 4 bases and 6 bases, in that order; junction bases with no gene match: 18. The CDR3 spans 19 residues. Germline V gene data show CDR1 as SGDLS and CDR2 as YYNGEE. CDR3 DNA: TGTGCCAGCAGCCCAAGGGGACAGGGGACCCTCACAATCCCCGGGGAGCTGTTTTTT. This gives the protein CASSPRGQGTLTIPGELFF.

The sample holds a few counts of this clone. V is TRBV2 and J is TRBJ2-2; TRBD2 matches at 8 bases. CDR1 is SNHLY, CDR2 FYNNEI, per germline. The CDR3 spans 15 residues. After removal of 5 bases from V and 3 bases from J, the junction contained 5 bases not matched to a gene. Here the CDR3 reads CASSRTSGYTGELFF. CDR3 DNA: TGTGCCAGCAGTAGAACTAGCGGATACACCGGGGAGCTGTTTTTT.

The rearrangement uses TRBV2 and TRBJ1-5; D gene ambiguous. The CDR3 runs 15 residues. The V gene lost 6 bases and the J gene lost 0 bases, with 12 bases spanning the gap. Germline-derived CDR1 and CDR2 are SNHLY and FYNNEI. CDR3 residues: CASRRRPPSNQPQHF. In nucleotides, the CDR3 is TGTGCCAGCAGGCGGAGACCCCCTAGCAATCAGCCCCAGCATTTT.

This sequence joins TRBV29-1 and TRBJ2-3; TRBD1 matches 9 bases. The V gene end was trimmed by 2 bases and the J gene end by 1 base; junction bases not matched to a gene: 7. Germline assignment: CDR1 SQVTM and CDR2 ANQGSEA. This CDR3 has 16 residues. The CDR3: CSVEHARDRGTDTQYF. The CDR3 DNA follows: TGCAGCGTTGAACATGCCCGGGACAGGGGCACAGATACGCAGTATTTT.

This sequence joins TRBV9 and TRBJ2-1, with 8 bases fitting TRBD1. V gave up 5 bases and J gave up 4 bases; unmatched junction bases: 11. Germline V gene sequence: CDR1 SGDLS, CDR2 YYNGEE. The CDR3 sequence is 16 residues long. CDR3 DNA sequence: TGTGCCAGCAGTACTACTGGACAGGGAACTTACAATGAGCAGTTCTTC. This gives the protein CASSTTGQGTYNEQFF. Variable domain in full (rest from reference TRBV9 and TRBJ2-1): DSGVTQTPKHLITATGQRVTLRCSPRSGDLSVYWYQQSLDQGLQFLIQYYNGEERAKGNILERFSAQQFPDLHSELNLSSLELGDSALYFCASSTTGQGTYNEQFFGPGTRLTVL.